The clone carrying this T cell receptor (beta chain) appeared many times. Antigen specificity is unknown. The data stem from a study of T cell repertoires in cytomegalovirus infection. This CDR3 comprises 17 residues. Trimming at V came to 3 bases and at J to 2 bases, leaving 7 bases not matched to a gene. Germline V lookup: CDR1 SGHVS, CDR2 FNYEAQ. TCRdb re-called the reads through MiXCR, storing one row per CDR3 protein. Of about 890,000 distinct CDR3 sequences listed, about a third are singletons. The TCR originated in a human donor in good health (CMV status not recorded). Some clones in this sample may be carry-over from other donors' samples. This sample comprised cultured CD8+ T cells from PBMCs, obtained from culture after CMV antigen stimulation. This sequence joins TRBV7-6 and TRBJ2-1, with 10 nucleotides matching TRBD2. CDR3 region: CASSLVLAGAPYNEQFF. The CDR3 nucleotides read TGTGCCAGCAGCTTGGTCCTAGCGGGGGCACCCTACAATGAGCAGTTCTTC.